These 14 T cell receptor beta chains originate from one sample sequenced in a study of response to subunit inactivated influenza vaccine. TCRdb reanalysed the RT-PCR reads using MiXCR and keeps one entry per CDR3 protein. The profile shows about 500,000 distinct CDR3 sequences, 16% of them singletons. The sequencing used CD4+ T cells sorted from PBMCs, collected less than 30 months after vaccination. The receptors shown here come from a man aged 50 to 75 who received an inactivated influenza vaccine.

CDR3 in amino acids: CASSLGQAGTGELFF. DNA of the CDR3: TGCGCCAGCAGCTTGGGGCAGGCGGGCACCGGGGAGCTGTTTTTT. The chain carries TRBV5-1 and TRBJ2-2, with D maybe TRBD2 (5 bases). The V gene's germline CDR1 is SGHRS and CDR2 YFSETQ. CDR3 length equals 15 residues. V lost 0 bases and J 4 bases, leaving 10 bases between the germline ends. Drawing the rest from reference TRBV5-1 and TRBJ2-2, the complete variable domain is KAGVTQTPRYLIKTRGQQVTLSCSPISGHRSVSWYQQTPGQGLQFLFEYFSETQRNKGNFPGRFSGRQFSNSRSEMNVSTLELGDSALYLCASSLGQAGTGELFFGEGSRLTVL.

This clonotype was seen a single time. A read error may account for a junction end that differs from germline. In DNA, the CDR3 is TGTGCCAGCAGTTTAAGGCAGGGGGCCACAGATACGCAGAATTTT. This encodes CASSLRQGATDTQNF. The gene calls are TRBV12-3 or TRBV12-4 and TRBJ2-3; 8 bases are shared with TRBD1. The length of the CDR3 is 15 residues.

Only a few counts were recorded for this clonotype. The rearrangement links TRBV20-1 to TRBJ2-1, with no clear D. Trimming removed 0 bases at V and 11 bases at J, with 11 bases between. The CDR3 consists of 12 residues. Germline CDR1 is DFQATT and CDR2 is SNEGSKA (reference sequence). The CDR3 protein is CSARDRVLKQFF. CDR3 in DNA: TGCAGTGCTAGAGACCGGGTCTTGAAGCAGTTCTTC.

There are a few counts of this clonotype. The gene calls are TRBV12-3 or TRBV12-4 and TRBJ1-3, with D perhaps matching TRBD1 (6 bases). With 4 bases removed from V and 4 bases from J, the gap between germline ends came to 11 bases. The CDR3 length is 14 residues. CDR3 sequence: CASSSSGAGNTIYF. CDR3 nucleotides: TGTGCCAGCAGTTCATCAGGGGCGGGAAACACCATATATTTT.

The chain couples TRBV10-3 to TRBJ2-4; D remains unclear. The CDR3 loop spans 13 amino acids. The V and J ends lost 5 bases and 4 bases respectively, with 9 bases between them. CDR1 ENHRY and CDR2 SYGVKD come from the germline V gene. The CDR3 reads CAISTDEKNIQYF. The DNA of the CDR3 is TGTGCCATCAGTACGGACGAAAAAAACATTCAGTACTTC.

V usage is TRBV11-2 and J usage is TRBJ2-1, with 8 bases fitting TRBD2. The CDR3 totals 15 residues. Germline V CDR1 and CDR2: SGHAT, FQNNGV. J gave up 4 bases and V 7 bases, and 9 bases lay outside the gene matches. CDR3 nucleotides: TGTGCCAGCAACCCAAGCGGGGGAGCTTACAATGAGCAGTTCTTC. This translates into CASNPSGGAYNEQFF. The variable domain in full, completed from reference TRBV11-2 and TRBJ2-1, reads EAGVAQSPRYKIIEKRQSVAFWCNPISGHATLYWYQQILGQGPKLLIQFQNNGVVDDSQLPKDRFSAERLKGVDSTLKIQPAKLEDSAVYLCASNPSGGAYNEQFFGPGTRLTVL.

This clonotype has more than one count but fewer than ten. The V call is TRBV7-6, the J call TRBJ1-3; unclear D gene. The germline V and J ends were trimmed by 1 base and 1 base, with 8 bases remaining between them. The CDR3 has 15 amino acids. The V gene's germline CDR1 is SGHVS and CDR2 FNYEAQ. For the CDR3, the DNA is TGTGCCAGCAGCTTAGGGACGCTTTCTGGAAACACCATATATTTT. Translation: CASSLGTLSGNTIYF.

This clonotype was seen a handful of times. The V call is TRBV4-1, the J call TRBJ2-7; D is undetermined. The V and J ends lost 4 bases and 2 bases respectively, with 15 bases between them. There are 15 residues in the CDR3. CDR1 and CDR2 from the germline V gene are MGHRA and YSYEKL. CDR3 DNA sequence: TGCGCCAGCAGCCTTGGGATTATTGGGGCCTACGAGCAGTACTTC. Translating it yields CASSLGIIGAYEQYF.

This clonotype has just a few counts. The CDR3 here is CASSLGLGANTEAFF. CDR3 sequence (DNA): TGTGCCAGCAGCTTAGGTCTCGGAGCGAACACTGAAGCTTTCTTT. The chain links TRBV7-3 to TRBJ1-1, with unresolved D. The CDR3 spans 15 residues. In germline, CDR1 is SGHTA, CDR2 FQGTGA. V shed 2 bases and J shed 1 base, with 11 bases lying between them. The complete variable domain, with remaining parts taken from reference TRBV7-3 and TRBJ1-1, reads GAGVSQTPSNKVTEKGKYVELRCDPISGHTALYWYRQSLGQGPEFLIYFQGTGAADDSGLPNDRFFAVRPEGSVSTLKIQRTERGDSAVYLCASSLGLGANTEAFFGQGTRLTVV.

The rearrangement uses TRBV7-2 and TRBJ2-3, with 7 bases matching TRBD2. CDR1 SGHTA and CDR2 FQGNSA come from the germline V gene. J lost 4 bases, V lost 5 bases, and 12 bases had no gene match. The CDR3 runs 16 residues. CDR3 nucleotide sequence: TGTGCCAGCAGCCTAATGTGGGGGGGGGGTGCAGATACGCAGTATTTT. Its translation is CASSLMWGGGADTQYF.

In its sample, this clonotype was seen a few times. This chain uses TRBV9 with TRBJ2-1; 8 positions match TRBD2. The CDR3 is made up of 14 amino acids. Germline trimming cut 2 bases from V and 4 bases from J; bases unmatched to any gene: 2. Germline-derived CDR1 and CDR2 are SGDLS and YYNGEE. In DNA form, the CDR3 reads TGTGCCAGCAGCGTCACTAGCGGATACAATGAGCAGTTCTTC. Encoded protein: CASSVTSGYNEQFF.

This clonotype occurred a few times. The chain recombines TRBV7-2 with TRBJ2-3, with D possibly being TRBD1 (5 bases). V was clipped by 6 bases and J by 0 bases, with 13 bases between them. CDR1 SGHTA and CDR2 FQGNSA come from the germline V gene. The CDR3 is 15 amino acids. The CDR3 nucleotides read TGTGCCAGCAGTCCCGACAGATTTAGCACAGATACGCAGTATTTT. This gives the protein CASSPDRFSTDTQYF.

V is TRBV12-3 or TRBV12-4 and J is TRBJ2-1, with D unresolved. Trimming cost V 6 bases and J 0 bases, with 18 bases left between them. The CDR3 contains 17 residues. CDR3 sequence: CASSPGWGDHSYNEQFF. The DNA for the CDR3 is TGTGCCAGCAGCCCCGGTTGGGGTGACCACTCCTACAATGAGCAGTTCTTC.

This clonotype was recorded a few times. V gene TRBV6-5 combines with J gene TRBJ2-3; 11 nucleotides match TRBD1. Germline V gene sequence: CDR1 MNHEY, CDR2 SVGAGI. The CDR3 contains 16 residues. Trimming at V came to 2 bases and at J to 4 bases, leaving 5 bases not matched to a gene. In nucleotides, the CDR3 is TGTGCCAGCAGTTACGAGGACAGGGGGCGCCCAGATACGCAGTATTTT. Its protein is CASSYEDRGRPDTQYF.